This is a list of T cell receptor beta chains from one sample in a study of response to subunit inactivated influenza vaccine. TCRdb fed the RT-PCR reads into MiXCR, producing one record per CDR3 protein. Here the sample spans 550,000 to 800,000 distinct CDR3 sequences, 15% to 19% being singletons. Material: PBMCs from blood, obtained 12 days after vaccination. The receptors shown here come from a man aged 50 or older who received an inactivated influenza vaccine. CDR3s include the opening cysteine and the closing phenylalanine or tryptophan. Fields, in order: V gene, J gene, clone size, D gene, CDR3 protein, CDR3 DNA. A D gene is named only where the DNA matches it firmly. Clone size, where shown, is once, few, many, or a class for clones that have expanded.

>TRBV5-1|TRBJ2-1|-|TRBD1
CASSPTGQGANEQFF
TGCGCCAGCAGCCCAACCGGACAGGGAGCAAATGAGCAGTTCTTC
>TRBV5-5|TRBJ2-5|few|-
CASSSTAVQETQYF
TGTGCCAGCAGCTCGACGGCAGTCCAAGAGACCCAGTACTTC
>TRBV15|TRBJ2-7|few|-
CATSREGHSSYEQYF
TGTGCCACCAGCAGAGAAGGACATTCCTCCTACGAGCAGTACTTC
>TRBV7-9|TRBJ1-2|few|TRBD1
CASSLAGGTYGYTF
TGTGCCAGCAGCCTCGCAGGGGGAACCTATGGCTACACCTTC
>TRBV7-9|TRBJ2-3|-|TRBD2
CASSRGGGADTQYF
TGTGCCAGCAGTCGGGGGGGCGGCGCAGATACGCAGTATTTT
>TRBV7-2|TRBJ1-2|few|-
CASSSLRGTGGYTF
TGTGCCAGCAGCTCCCTACGGGGGACGGGTGGCTACACCTTC
>TRBV20-1|TRBJ2-3|-|TRBD2
CSAPDPRAGGGTDTQYF
TGCAGTGCTCCCGACCCTCGAGCGGGAGGGGGAACAGATACGCAGTATTTT
>TRBV20-1|TRBJ2-1|-|TRBD2
CSARERGAVYNEQFF
TGCAGTGCTAGGGAGCGGGGGGCCGTGTACAATGAGCAGTTCTTC
>TRBV14|TRBJ2-7|-|-
CASSQDGSPLDYEQYF
TGTGCCAGCAGCCAAGACGGCAGCCCCCTAGACTACGAGCAGTACTTC
>TRBV5-5|TRBJ2-6|few|-
CASSLVLTKSGANVLTF
TGTGCCAGCAGCTTGGTACTCACCAAATCTGGGGCCAACGTCCTGACTTTC
>TRBV12-3/TRBV12-4|TRBJ1-2|few|-
CASSSVPPRERWSGYTF
TGTGCCAGCAGTTCCGTCCCACCGCGGGAACGGTGGAGTGGCTACACCTTC
>TRBV3-1|TRBJ1-1|few|TRBD1
CASSRRGSTEAFF
TGTGCCAGCAGCCGCAGGGGGAGCACTGAAGCTTTCTTT
>TRBV7-2|TRBJ1-6|many|-
CASSLAGGASYNSPLHF
TGTGCCAGCAGCTTAGCCGGGGGGGCCTCCTATAATTCACCCCTCCACTTT
>TRBV25-1|TRBJ2-7|-|-
CASSEYSLRDSSYEQYF
TGTGCCAGCAGTGAATATAGCCTAAGAGACAGCTCCTACGAGCAGTACTTC
>TRBV20-1|TRBJ2-5|many|-
CSARDRGVQETQYF
TGCAGTGCTAGAGATCGTGGGGTACAAGAGACCCAGTACTTC
>TRBV20-1|TRBJ2-7|-|-
CSARGAIGYEQYF
TGCAGTGCTAGAGGGGCAATAGGGTACGAGCAGTACTTC
>TRBV27|TRBJ2-1|many|TRBD2
CASSQTSGRGGYEQFF
TGTGCCAGCAGCCAGACTAGCGGGAGGGGGGGCTATGAGCAGTTCTTC
>TRBV5-5|TRBJ2-2|-|-
CASSFYGGHTGELFF
TGTGCCAGCAGCTTCTATGGAGGGCACACCGGGGAGCTGTTTTTT
>TRBV7-2|TRBJ2-2|-|TRBD2
CASSTHSGRATGELFF
TGTGCCAGCAGCACTCATAGCGGGAGGGCCACCGGGGAGCTGTTTTTT
>TRBV30|TRBJ2-1|few|-
CAWSVRNNEQFF
TGTGCCTGGAGTGTCAGGAACAATGAGCAGTTCTTC
>TRBV29-1|TRBJ2-7|many|-
CSVTRGLLLGEQYF
TGCAGCGTTACCAGGGGACTTCTCCTGGGGGAGCAGTACTTC
>TRBV19|TRBJ2-2|-|-
CASSMTSLNTGELFF
TGTGCCAGTAGTATGACCAGCCTTAACACCGGGGAGCTGTTTTTT
>TRBV28|TRBJ1-1|-|TRBD1
CASRIEKGARTEAFF
TGTGCCAGCAGGATAGAAAAGGGGGCGCGCACTGAAGCTTTCTTT
>TRBV12-3/TRBV12-4|TRBJ1-5|-|-
CASSPRDPVLQPQHF
TGTGCCAGCAGTCCCCGGGACCCGGTCTTACAGCCCCAGCATTTT
>TRBV25-1|TRBJ2-5|-|-
CASSEGFKETQYF
TGTGCCAGCAGTGAAGGGTTTAAAGAGACCCAGTACTTC
>TRBV19|TRBJ2-7|-|-
CASSVGYSYEQYF
TGTGCCAGTAGTGTGGGCTACTCCTACGAGCAGTACTTC
>TRBV29-1|TRBJ2-3|few|TRBD2
CSVEAAGGTDTQYF
TGCAGCGTTGAAGCAGCGGGAGGCACAGATACGCAGTATTTT
>TRBV10-3|TRBJ2-7|-|-
CAISEAQAEREQYF
TGTGCCATCAGTGAGGCACAGGCGGAGAGGGAGCAGTACTTC
>TRBV7-2|TRBJ2-3|once|-
CASSPRLGDTQYF
TGTGCCAGCAGCCCCCGTTTAGGAGATACGCAGTATTTT
>TRBV4-2|TRBJ1-6|few|-
CASSQEERVSSYNSPLHF
TGTGCCAGCAGCCAAGAGGAAAGGGTGAGCTCCTATAATTCACCCCTCCACTTT
>TRBV29-1|TRBJ2-1|few|-
CSARQAYNEQFF
TGCAGCGCCCGACAGGCCTACAATGAGCAGTTCTTC
>TRBV11-3|TRBJ2-1|few|-
CASSLTWAADSYNEQFF
TGTGCCAGCAGCTTAACTTGGGCAGCCGACTCCTACAATGAGCAGTTCTTC
>TRBV28|TRBJ2-7|-|TRBD1
CASRGGQGYEQYF
TGTGCCAGCAGAGGGGGACAGGGTTACGAGCAGTACTTC
>TRBV20-1|TRBJ1-5|-|-
CSAVDTVRNQPQHF
TGCAGTGCAGTGGATACTGTAAGAAATCAGCCCCAGCATTTT
>TRBV12-3/TRBV12-4|TRBJ1-5|many|TRBD1
CASSTGGSQPQHF
TGTGCCAGCAGTACAGGGGGCAGTCAGCCCCAGCATTTT
>TRBV11-2|TRBJ1-2|few|TRBD1
CASSLDQGAPSSYTF
TGTGCCAGCAGCTTAGATCAGGGGGCGCCGAGCTCCTACACCTTC
>TRBV7-8|TRBJ2-5|-|-
CASSVPSLIPRLETQYF
TGTGCCAGCAGCGTCCCGTCCCTAATTCCCAGATTGGAGACCCAGTACTTC